A single sample gave rise to the 30 T cell receptor beta chains below, sequenced in a study of shared clonotypes between healthy human individuals. The table came from immunoSEQ multiplex PCR; TCRdb's copy has only in-frame clones and leaves some out. The sample consists of under 650,000 clones, approximately 95% of them appearing once. Sample: naive CD4+ T cells sorted from blood. The subset here: CD45RA+ positively selected. The receptors here all came from a woman in her 30s in good health.

The chain joins TRBV11-3 to TRBJ2-7; TRBD2 matches 7 bases. V gave up 1 base and J gave up 4 bases; unmatched junction bases: 7. The CDR3 runs 15 residues. CDR1 and CDR2 from the germline V gene are SGHNT and YENEEA. CDR3 sequence reads: CASSLGEGGAYEQYF. CDR3 DNA sequence: TGTGCCAGCAGCTTAGGGGAGGGAGGGGCTTACGAGCAGTACTTC.

The CDR3 spells CASQPIWASNEKLFF. Here the CDR3 DNA reads TGCGCCAGCCAACCCATCTGGGCCTCTAATGAAAAACTGTTTTTT. The rearrangement uses TRBV4-1 and TRBJ1-4, with D hard to call. Deletions cut 8 bases from V and 3 bases from J, with 16 bases between. Per germline, CDR1 MGHRA and CDR2 YSYEKL. The CDR3 loop spans 15 amino acids.

The chain uses TRBV10-3 and TRBJ2-5, with a possible D match to TRBD2 (5 bases). The CDR3 consists of 14 residues. CDR1 is ENHRY, CDR2 SYGVKD, per germline. Trimming took 10 bases from V and 2 from J, leaving 17 bases between them. The CDR3 DNA is TGTGCCACCATGGACGGGCGCGGGCAAGAGACCCAGTACTTC. Translation: CATMDGRGQETQYF.

The chain combines TRBV14 with TRBJ2-5; maybe TRBD2 (5 bases). V was cut by 4 bases and J by 5 bases, with 11 bases left in between. Per the germline V gene, CDR1 is SGHDN and CDR2 is FVKESK. CDR3 length equals 13 residues. As DNA, the CDR3 is TGTGCCAGCAGCCCGGACTTTGTGGAGACCCAGTACTTC. This gives the protein CASSPDFVETQYF.

The J gene is TRBJ2-5, the V gene TRBV7-9, with D perhaps matching TRBD2 (6 bases). Germline values: CDR1 SEHNR, CDR2 FQNEAQ (reference sequence). Trimming took off 5 bases at V and 9 bases at J, with 22 bases between the two ends. The CDR3 totals 15 residues. The CDR3: CASSPRGLVATSQYF. The DNA of the CDR3 is TGTGCCAGCAGCCCGCGGGGTTTGGTGGCAACCTCCCAGTACTTC.

This sequence joins TRBV4-1 and TRBJ1-2; 8 positions match TRBD1. The germline V gene encodes CDR1 MGHRA and CDR2 YSYEKL. This CDR3 comprises 17 residues. V shed 2 bases, J shed 8 bases, and the junction held 16 bases outside the gene matches. The CDR3 DNA reads as TGCGCCAGCAGCCAACCCAGTTTTCGGACAGGGATGGGAGGCTACACCTTC. Its protein is CASSQPSFRTGMGGYTF.

The J gene is TRBJ1-5, the V gene TRBV5-4, with D perhaps TRBD1 (5 bases). The CDR3 runs 13 residues. Deletions cut 0 bases from V and 6 bases from J, with 7 bases between. Germline values: CDR1 SGHNT, CDR2 YYREEE (reference sequence). In nucleotides, the CDR3 is TGTGCCAGCAGCTTGGCAGGGAGTCAGCCCCAGCATTTT. It encodes CASSLAGSQPQHF.

V gene TRBV6-5 combines with J gene TRBJ2-1; 10 nucleotides match TRBD2. Germline trimming cut 5 bases from V and 8 bases from J; bases unmatched to any gene: 6. The CDR3 consists of 14 residues. Per the germline V gene, CDR1 is MNHEY and CDR2 is SVGAGI. The CDR3 nucleotides are TGTGCCAGCAGTCGGACTAGCGGAAGCGATGAGCAGTTCTTC. Translated, it gives CASSRTSGSDEQFF.

This chain connects TRBV30 to TRBJ1-1; the D gene is possibly TRBD1 (5 bases). V was trimmed by 0 bases and J by 6 bases, leaving 8 bases between them. CDR1 and CDR2 from the germline V gene are GTSNPN and SVGIG (reference sequence). This CDR3 comprises 12 residues. CDR3 region: CAWSVVGAEAFF. The CDR3 bases are TGTGCCTGGAGTGTCGTGGGGGCTGAAGCTTTCTTT.

The V gene is TRBV19, the J gene TRBJ2-3; 8 positions match TRBD2. Unmatched junction bases numbered 11, after V lost 0 bases and J lost 6 bases. CDR3 length: 17 amino acids. Germline V lookup: CDR1 LNHDA, CDR2 SQIVND (reference sequence). In DNA form, the CDR3 reads TGTGCCAGTAGTATAGAGGCAGCGGGAGTTGGTCGGGATACGCAGTATTTT. This translates into CASSIEAAGVGRDTQYF.

The V gene is TRBV4-1, the J gene TRBJ2-7; the D gene could be TRBD1 or TRBD2 (6 bases each). There are 18 residues in the CDR3. Germline values: CDR1 MGHRA, CDR2 YSYEKL. V shed 0 bases and J shed 2 bases, with 20 bases lying between them. The chain's CDR3 is CASSQDLGGRVVAYEQYF. DNA for the CDR3: TGCGCCAGCAGCCAAGATCTGGGGGGCAGGGTGGTAGCCTACGAGCAGTACTTC.

J is TRBJ2-7 and V is TRBV23-1, with no clear D. TRBV23-1 is given ORF status, its function remaining uncertain. The CDR3 has 12 residues. V lost 6 bases and J lost 3, with 9 bases in between. The CDR3 reads CASRVGCYEQYF. Here the CDR3 DNA reads TGCGCCAGCAGAGTAGGGTGCTACGAGCAGTACTTC.

The V gene is TRBV5-1, the J gene TRBJ2-7; 7 nucleotides align to TRBD2. This CDR3 spans 17 amino acids. Germline values: CDR1 SGHRS, CDR2 YFSETQ. J lost 3 bases, V lost 0 bases, and 12 bases had no gene match. The CDR3 loop is CASSLGLSGAANYEQYF. The CDR3, as DNA: TGCGCCAGCAGCTTGGGGTTGAGCGGGGCAGCCAACTACGAGCAGTACTTC.

In regard to this clone: At the DNA level, this CDR3 is encoded by other sequences in the same sample as well. The V gene is TRBV18, the J gene TRBJ2-5; tentative D call: TRBD2 (6 bases). V was trimmed by 0 bases and J by 4 bases, leaving 6 bases between them. CDR1 KGHSH and CDR2 LQKENI come from the germline V gene. CDR3 length equals 13 residues. The CDR3 DNA is TGTGCCAGCTCACCACCGGGAGGAGAGACCCAGTACTTC. The encoded protein is CASSPPGGETQYF.

The rearrangement links TRBV28 to TRBJ2-1; 7 nucleotides align to TRBD2. The CDR3 runs to 14 residues. V was pared by 10 bases and J by 7 bases, with 13 bases of the junction left unmatched. Germline CDR1 is MDHEN and CDR2 is SYDVKM. CDR3 protein: CATGFGGRGNEQFF. The CDR3 DNA sequence: TGTGCCACCGGGTTTGGCGGGAGAGGAAATGAGCAGTTCTTC. Filled out from reference TRBV28 and TRBJ2-1, the complete variable domain reads DVKVTQSSRYLVKRTGEKVFLECVQDMDHENMFWYRQDPGLGLRLIYFSYDVKMKEKGDIPEGYSVSREKKERFSLILESASTNQTSMYLCATGFGGRGNEQFFGPGTRLTVL.

The rearrangement joins TRBV10-3 to TRBJ2-7; TRBD2 matches at 7 bases. Germline lookup yields CDR1 ENHRY and CDR2 SYGVKD. This CDR3 is 14 amino acids long. V shed 4 bases and J 2 bases; nucleotides not matched to a gene: 5. CDR3 sequence: CAISGGGRPYEQYF. The DNA of the CDR3 is TGTGCCATCAGTGGAGGCGGGAGACCCTACGAGCAGTACTTC.

This clone appeared a single time. The J gene is TRBJ2-7, the V gene TRBV28; 7 bases match TRBD1. The CDR3 is 12 amino acids. From germline, CDR1 is MDHEN and CDR2 SYDVKM. The J segment lost 7 bases and the V segment lost 7 bases, leaving 7 bases of the junction unmatched. The CDR3 is CASTLRGREQYF. DNA of the CDR3: TGTGCCAGCACCTTGAGGGGGCGAGAGCAGTACTTC.

This sequence joins TRBV5-5 and TRBJ1-3; 10 nucleotides match TRBD1. The CDR3 covers 15 residues. Trimming removed 4 bases from V and 2 bases from J; junction bases left unmatched: 3. CDR1 is SGHKS and CDR2 is YYEKEE in the germline V gene (reference sequence). CDR3 in amino acids: CASSPGQGPGNTIYF. CDR3 coding DNA: TGTGCCAGCAGCCCGGGACAGGGGCCTGGAAACACCATATATTTT.

The chain recombines TRBV11-2 with TRBJ2-4; 7 nucleotides align to TRBD2. Germline assignment: CDR1 SGHAT and CDR2 FQNNGV. V gave up 1 base and J gave up 9 bases; unmatched junction bases: 3. The CDR3 spans 13 residues. This CDR3 reads CASSLGLASIQYF. As DNA, the CDR3 is TGTGCCAGCAGCTTAGGACTAGCTAGCATTCAGTACTTC.

The chain combines TRBV28 with TRBJ2-7; 7 bases map to TRBD1. Germline V CDR1 and CDR2: MDHEN, SYDVKM. After removal of 2 bases from V and 3 bases from J, the junction contained 4 bases not matched to a gene. The CDR3 contains 14 residues. In nucleotides, the CDR3 is TGTGCCAGCAGTTTAGGGACAGCACTCTACGAGCAGTACTTC. It specifies CASSLGTALYEQYF.

The chain uses TRBV7-6 and TRBJ2-1, with 8 bases aligning to TRBD2. This CDR3 comprises 15 residues. CDR1 is SGHVS and CDR2 is FNYEAQ in the germline V gene. J was trimmed by 0 bases and V by 3 bases; bases with no gene match: 1. This CDR3 is CASSFSGSSYNEQFF. CDR3 sequence (DNA): TGTGCCAGCAGCTTCAGCGGGAGCTCCTACAATGAGCAGTTCTTC.

V gene TRBV27 combines with J gene TRBJ2-1; D is unresolved. This CDR3 has 13 amino acids. The V end lost 7 bases, the J end lost 2 bases, and 9 bases lay between the germline ends. Germline lookup yields CDR1 MNHEY and CDR2 SMNVEV (reference sequence). The CDR3 protein is CASKNPPYNEQFF. The DNA for the CDR3 is TGTGCCAGCAAGAACCCCCCCTACAATGAGCAGTTCTTC.

V usage is TRBV28 and J usage is TRBJ2-4, with D hard to call. Germline V lookup: CDR1 MDHEN, CDR2 SYDVKM. This CDR3 is 14 amino acids long. V was pared by 8 bases and J by 1 base, with 12 bases between. CDR3 residues: CASAEFGAKNIQYF. CDR3 bases: TGTGCCAGCGCCGAGTTTGGGGCCAAAAACATTCAGTACTTC.

The V and J genes are TRBV19 and TRBJ1-1; TRBD1 matches 9 bases. This CDR3 has 17 amino acids. Trimming took 3 bases from V and 1 from J; bases not matched to a gene: 9. Germline CDR1 reads LNHDA; CDR2 reads SQIVND (reference sequence). CDR3 in DNA: TGTGCCAGTAGTATTGTTTGGACAGGGGTTGCGAACACTGAAGCTTTCTTT. Translated, it gives CASSIVWTGVANTEAFF.

In its sample, this clone was seen once. The V call is TRBV4-1, the J call TRBJ2-7, with D maybe TRBD1 (7 bases). V was pared by 0 bases and J by 4 bases, with 19 bases between. Germline V lookup: CDR1 MGHRA, CDR2 YSYEKL. The CDR3 length is 17 residues. The CDR3: CASSQDYRRDRPYEQYF. The CDR3 region has the DNA TGCGCCAGCAGCCAAGATTATAGGCGGGACAGACCTTACGAGCAGTACTTC.

The chain carries TRBV2 and TRBJ1-1; 7 nucleotides agree with TRBD1. Germline CDR1 is SNHLY and CDR2 is FYNNEI. The CDR3 consists of 15 residues. Trimming took 6 bases from V and 7 from J; bases not matched to a gene: 14. DNA of the CDR3: TGTGCCAGCAGGACAGGGACCACGGGGTGGGGTGAAGCTTTCTTT. This sequence encodes CASRTGTTGWGEAFF.

CDR3 sequence (DNA): TGTGCCATCAGGGACAACCCCGGGGGGGCTGAAGCTTTCTTT. It yields the protein CAIRDNPGGAEAFF. The rearrangement links TRBV10-3 to TRBJ1-1; TRBD1 is a possible D gene (5 bases). Trimming removed 6 bases from V and 6 bases from J, with 17 bases in between. In germline, CDR1 is ENHRY, CDR2 SYGVKD. The CDR3 is made up of 14 amino acids.

The rearrangement uses TRBV28 and TRBJ1-2; D unresolved. V lost 7 bases and J lost 2, with 14 bases in between. Germline lookup yields CDR1 MDHEN and CDR2 SYDVKM. The CDR3 has 14 amino acids. CDR3: CASTLPRKNYGYTF. Here the CDR3 DNA reads TGTGCCAGCACTTTGCCACGGAAGAACTATGGCTACACCTTC.

The chain is built from TRBV2 and TRBJ1-5, with D unclear. V lost 6 bases, J lost 4 bases, and 13 bases lay in between. Looked up from germline, CDR1 is SNHLY and CDR2 is FYNNEI. The CDR3 is made up of 14 amino acids. Here the CDR3 DNA reads TGTGCCAGCAGCGGAACCTCAGAAAATCAGCCCCAGCATTTT. Amino acids: CASSGTSENQPQHF.

This chain links TRBV29-1 with TRBJ2-3; 7 nucleotides match TRBD2. CDR1 SQVTM and CDR2 ANQGSEA come from the germline V gene. V dropped 7 bases and J dropped 0; count of bases not matched to a gene: 7. The CDR3 covers 14 residues. The CDR3 DNA sequence: TGCAGCGGGGGTAGCGGGTCTAGCACAGATACGCAGTATTTT. It specifies CSGGSGSSTDTQYF.